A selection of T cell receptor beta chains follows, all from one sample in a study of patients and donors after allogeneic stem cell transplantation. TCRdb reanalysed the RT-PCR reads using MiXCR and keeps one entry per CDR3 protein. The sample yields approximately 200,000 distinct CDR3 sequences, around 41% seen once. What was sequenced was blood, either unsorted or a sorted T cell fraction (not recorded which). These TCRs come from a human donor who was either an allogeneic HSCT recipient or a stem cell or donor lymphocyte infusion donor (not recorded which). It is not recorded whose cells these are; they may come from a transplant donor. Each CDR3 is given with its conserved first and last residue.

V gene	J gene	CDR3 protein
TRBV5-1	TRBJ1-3	CASSAQVGGDTIYF
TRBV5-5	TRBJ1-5	CASSSLLNRESNQPQHF
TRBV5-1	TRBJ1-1	CASSLLDGLNTEAFF
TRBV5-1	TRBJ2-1	CASTLAGRDEQFF
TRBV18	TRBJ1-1	CASSPKNTEAFF
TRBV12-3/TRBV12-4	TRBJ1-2	CASKKYNGGYTF
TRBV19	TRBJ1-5	CASSIGDRGRQPQHF
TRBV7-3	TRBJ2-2	CASSLERLAGTGELFF
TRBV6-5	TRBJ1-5	CASRADRGRGQPQHF
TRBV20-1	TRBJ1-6	CSASPSDRGYSPLHF
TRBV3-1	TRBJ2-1	CASSQEKLALSYFPPSYNEQFF
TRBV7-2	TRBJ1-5	CASSRDRDSQPQHF
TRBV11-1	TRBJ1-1	CASSLAAITEAFF